The entry below describes one T cell receptor beta chain. What it binds is unknown. This record belongs to a study of response to subunit inactivated influenza vaccine. Study-level results: Researchers suggested that each seasonal influenza vaccination recruits few new T cells.

V lost 4 bases and J lost 10, with 20 bases in between. The CDR3 runs 14 residues. Per germline, CDR1 SGDLS and CDR2 YYNGEE. Each CDR3 protein gets one entry after TCRdb re-called the RT-PCR reads with MiXCR. The data contain around 150,000 distinct CDR3 sequences, about a tenth of them singletons. This chain joins TRBV9 and TRBJ2-5, with D possibly being TRBD1 or TRBD2 (6 bases each). The sequencing used non-naive T cells sorted from PBMCs, collected 45 days after vaccination. The clonotype was recovered from a man aged 50 or older who received an inactivated influenza vaccine. The CDR3 DNA is TGTGCCAGCAGCCCCGACGGGGGCTCCAGGAACCAGTACTTC. Translation gives CASSPDGGSRNQYF.